The 22 T cell receptor beta chains below all came from one sample that was sequenced in a study of cytomegalovirus exposure and HLA in healthy donors. PCR involved 60 Vbeta and 13 Jbeta primers. Profiled with immunoSEQ multiplex PCR; TCRdb holds only in-frame clones, not every one. The profile covers some 200,000 clones, with 82% appearing a single time and 0.098% taken by the ten largest. Sequenced material: PBMCs. The receptors stem from a boy younger than 10 in good health and CMV-seronegative.

The genes are TRBV6-5 and TRBJ1-2, with TRBD1 matching over 7 bases. Germline assignment: CDR1 MNHEY and CDR2 SVGAGI. This CDR3 spans 14 amino acids. V trimming: 2 bases; J trimming: 2 bases; junction bases outside the gene matches: 2. In DNA, the CDR3 is TGTGCCAGCAGTTACGCGGGACAGAACTATGGCTACACCTTC. It encodes CASSYAGQNYGYTF.

CDR3 protein: CASSQSSGGLYEQFF. The CDR3, as DNA: TGCGCCAGCAGCCAGTCTAGCGGGGGGCTCTATGAGCAGTTCTTC. The gene calls are TRBV4-1 and TRBJ2-1, with TRBD2 identical over 11 bases. The length of the CDR3 is 15 residues. From germline, CDR1 is MGHRA and CDR2 YSYEKL. The V and J ends lost 3 bases and 8 bases, in that order; junction bases with no gene match: 6.

The chain employs TRBV5-3 and TRBJ2-6; unclear D gene. TRBV5-3 is noted as an ORF with a role that remains uncertain. The CDR3 length is 14 residues. V lost 5 bases, J lost 2 bases, and 8 bases lay in between. In DNA form, the CDR3 reads TGTGCCAGAAGTCTCCGGGCTGGGGCCAACGTCCTGACTTTC. Amino acid sequence: CARSLRAGANVLTF.

This chain uses TRBV18 with TRBJ2-1; 11 positions match TRBD2. Germline trimming cut 2 bases from V and 9 bases from J; bases unmatched to any gene: 3. CDR1 KGHSH and CDR2 LQKENI come from the germline V gene. The CDR3 has 14 residues. The CDR3 protein is CASSPGTSGREQFF. As DNA, the CDR3 is TGTGCCAGCTCACCAGGGACTAGCGGCCGTGAGCAGTTCTTC.

This clone was recorded once. This chain uses TRBV18 with TRBJ2-1, with a possible D match to TRBD2 (5 bases). V was shortened by 1 base and J by 2 bases, with 18 bases between the two germline ends. The CDR3 loop spans 18 amino acids. Looked up from germline, CDR1 is KGHSH and CDR2 is LQKENI. CDR3 sequence reads: CASSPRAVGGGPYNEQFF. CDR3 nucleotides: TGTGCCAGCTCACCACGAGCGGTGGGCGGTGGGCCCTACAATGAGCAGTTCTTC.

The genes are TRBV5-1 and TRBJ1-1; D might be TRBD1 (5 bases). The CDR3 runs 15 residues. The germline CDR1 and CDR2 sequences are SGHRS and YFSETQ. Trimming shortened V by 1 base and J by 3 bases, and 13 bases separated the two germline ends. CDR3 amino acids: CASSLNVGGDTEAFF. DNA for the CDR3: TGCGCCAGCAGCTTGAATGTTGGAGGGGACACTGAAGCTTTCTTT.

This chain connects TRBV7-2 to TRBJ2-7; 7 positions match TRBD1. This CDR3 is built from 14 residues. Germline CDR1 SGHTA, CDR2 FQGNSA. V trimming: 4 bases; J trimming: 5 bases; junction bases outside the gene matches: 8. The CDR3 sequence: CASSSHRGVHEQYF. The CDR3 bases are TGTGCCAGCAGCTCGCACAGGGGTGTCCACGAGCAGTACTTC.

The count of this clone is one. The chain is built from TRBV29-1 and TRBJ2-3; the match to TRBD1 covers 7 bases. This CDR3 region has 17 residues. CDR1 is SQVTM and CDR2 is ANQGSEA in the germline V gene. J was trimmed by 1 base and V by 7 bases; bases with no gene match: 17. CDR3 region: CSAQGVTPTYRTDTQYF. DNA for the CDR3: TGCAGCGCCCAGGGGGTGACACCCACGTACCGCACAGATACGCAGTATTTT.

The J gene is TRBJ2-7, the V gene TRBV4-1; D may be TRBD2 (6 bases). CDR1 is MGHRA and CDR2 is YSYEKL in the germline V gene. V gave up 4 bases and J gave up 4 bases, with 14 bases separating them. The CDR3 extends over 14 amino acids. In DNA form, the CDR3 reads TGCGCCAGCAGCCTCACGGTCGGGGGATACGAGCAGTACTTC. This translates into CASSLTVGGYEQYF.

This sequence joins TRBV13 and TRBJ2-3; 12 positions agree with TRBD2. The CDR3 contains 17 residues. The V and J ends lost 1 base and 1 base, in that order; junction bases with no gene match: 3. Germline-derived CDR1 and CDR2 are PRHDT and FYEKMQ (reference sequence). In nucleotides, the CDR3 is TGTGCCAGCAGCTTAGCGGGACTAGCGGGCGGCACAGATACGCAGTATTTT. Its protein is CASSLAGLAGGTDTQYF.

The chain recombines TRBV9 with TRBJ2-5, with 7 bases that match TRBD2. The CDR3 is made up of 15 amino acids. V trimming: 3 bases; J trimming: 0 bases; junction bases outside the gene matches: 5. The germline V gene has CDR1 SGDLS and CDR2 YYNGEE. The CDR3 here is CASSAGGTDQETQYF. CDR3 sequence (DNA): TGTGCCAGCAGCGCGGGGGGTACCGACCAAGAGACCCAGTACTTC.

The chain couples TRBV30 to TRBJ1-6; no clear D. This CDR3 comprises 12 residues. V shed 2 bases and J shed 10 bases, with 9 bases lying between them. Germline V gene data show CDR1 as GTSNPN and CDR2 as SVGIG (reference sequence). This CDR3 reads CAWSPSRSPLHF. As DNA, the CDR3 is TGTGCCTGGAGTCCCTCGAGATCACCCCTCCACTTT.

This rearrangement joins TRBV25-1 to TRBJ2-3; the D is unclear. Germline V gene lookup returns CDR1 MGHDK and CDR2 SYGVNS. V was shortened by 2 bases and J by 8 bases, with 8 bases between the two germline ends. CDR3 size: 12 residues. The CDR3 coding sequence is TGTGCCAGCAGTGAACATGGCGGTACGCAGTATTTT. It codes for CASSEHGGTQYF.

The chain carries TRBV28 and TRBJ2-3; 7 positions match TRBD1. V gave up 5 bases and J gave up 6 bases; unmatched junction bases: 11. The CDR3 is made up of 15 amino acids. From germline, CDR1 is MDHEN and CDR2 SYDVKM. This CDR3 reads CASSPRDSNGDTQYF. The DNA of the CDR3 is TGTGCCAGCAGTCCTAGGGACAGCAACGGGGATACGCAGTATTTT. Drawing the rest from reference TRBV28 and TRBJ2-3, the complete variable domain is DVKVTQSSRYLVKRTGEKVFLECVQDMDHENMFWYRQDPGLGLRLIYFSYDVKMKEKGDIPEGYSVSREKKERFSLILESASTNQTSMYLCASSPRDSNGDTQYFGPGTRLTVL.

This clone was recorded a few times. V and J are TRBV7-9 and TRBJ2-2; TRBD1 agrees at 8 bases. The CDR3 loop spans 16 amino acids. Looked up from germline, CDR1 is SEHNR and CDR2 is FQNEAQ (reference sequence). The V and J ends lost 8 bases and 0 bases, in that order; junction bases with no gene match: 8. The CDR3 here is CASRLRGPTNTGELFF. The CDR3, as DNA: TGTGCCAGCCGCCTCAGGGGGCCCACGAACACCGGGGAGCTGTTTTTT. Full variable domain (outside the CDR3, taken from reference TRBV7-9 and TRBJ2-2): DTGVSQNPRHKITKRGQNVTFRCDPISEHNRLYWYRQTLGQGPEFLTYFQNEAQLEKSRLLSDRFSAERPKGSFSTLEIQRTEQGDSAMYLCASRLRGPTNTGELFFGEGSRLTVL.

CDR3 sequence (DNA): TGTGCCAGCTCACCCCCGACTCGAAACACTGAAGCTTTCTTT. Its protein is CASSPPTRNTEAFF. The rearrangement uses TRBV18 and TRBJ1-1; no definite D call. The germline V and J ends were trimmed by 3 bases and 2 bases, with 10 bases remaining between them. Per germline, CDR1 KGHSH and CDR2 LQKENI. There are 14 residues in the CDR3.

The chain carries TRBV19 and TRBJ1-2, with 8 bases aligning to TRBD1. Per the germline V gene, CDR1 is LNHDA and CDR2 is SQIVND (reference sequence). Trimming cost V 3 bases and J 2 bases; bases outside gene matches: 11. The CDR3 loop spans 17 amino acids. DNA of the CDR3: TGTGCCAGTAGTATCCCTCGACAGGGGACTTTGAACTATGGCTACACCTTC. Its protein product is CASSIPRQGTLNYGYTF.

The count of this clone is one. The chain uses TRBV5-4 and TRBJ2-7; 13 bases are a match to TRBD2. Trimming removed 4 bases from V and 6 bases from J; junction bases left unmatched: 7. Germline loops: CDR1 SGHNT, CDR2 YYREEE (reference sequence). This CDR3 is 15 amino acids long. The CDR3 loop reads CASSLLLAGGSEQYF. The CDR3 DNA sequence: TGTGCCAGCAGCCTCTTACTAGCGGGGGGGAGCGAGCAGTACTTC.

V gene TRBV27 combines with J gene TRBJ2-7, with a possible D match to TRBD1 (6 bases). Trimming cost V 7 bases and J 3 bases, with 19 bases left between them. The V gene's germline CDR1 is MNHEY and CDR2 SMNVEV (reference sequence). This CDR3 spans 15 amino acids. The CDR3 DNA follows: TGTGCCAGCAACTCACACGGCGGCAGGGGCTACGAGCAGTACTTC. As protein: CASNSHGGRGYEQYF.

This clone was counted once. The V and J genes are TRBV10-3 and TRBJ2-7, with TRBD2 identical over 11 bases. Germline V gene lookup returns CDR1 ENHRY and CDR2 SYGVKD. With V trimmed by 10 bases and J by 5 bases, 7 bases remained unmatched. CDR3 length equals 13 residues. DNA of the CDR3: TGTGCCACCTCCCTAGCGGGGGGAAACGAGCAGTACTTC. Translating gives CATSLAGGNEQYF.

This clone was detected only once. V usage is TRBV4-1 and J usage is TRBJ2-7; tentatively, D is TRBD2 (5 bases). Trimming removed 1 base from V and 6 bases from J, with 13 bases in between. Germline V gives CDR1 MGHRA, CDR2 YSYEKL. The CDR3 totals 14 residues. The CDR3 region is CASSQGLSPAEQYF. CDR3 nucleotides: TGCGCCAGCAGCCAAGGACTAAGCCCCGCCGAGCAGTACTTC.

The V gene is TRBV7-9, the J gene TRBJ1-6; tentative D call: TRBD1 (5 bases). Germline V gene sequence: CDR1 SEHNR, CDR2 FQNEAQ (reference sequence). The CDR3 is 15 residues long. Trimming removed 6 bases at V and 7 bases at J, with 16 bases between. CDR3 region: CASRPTTELNSPLHF. CDR3 nucleotide sequence: TGTGCCAGCAGGCCGACGACAGAGTTGAATTCACCCCTCCACTTT.